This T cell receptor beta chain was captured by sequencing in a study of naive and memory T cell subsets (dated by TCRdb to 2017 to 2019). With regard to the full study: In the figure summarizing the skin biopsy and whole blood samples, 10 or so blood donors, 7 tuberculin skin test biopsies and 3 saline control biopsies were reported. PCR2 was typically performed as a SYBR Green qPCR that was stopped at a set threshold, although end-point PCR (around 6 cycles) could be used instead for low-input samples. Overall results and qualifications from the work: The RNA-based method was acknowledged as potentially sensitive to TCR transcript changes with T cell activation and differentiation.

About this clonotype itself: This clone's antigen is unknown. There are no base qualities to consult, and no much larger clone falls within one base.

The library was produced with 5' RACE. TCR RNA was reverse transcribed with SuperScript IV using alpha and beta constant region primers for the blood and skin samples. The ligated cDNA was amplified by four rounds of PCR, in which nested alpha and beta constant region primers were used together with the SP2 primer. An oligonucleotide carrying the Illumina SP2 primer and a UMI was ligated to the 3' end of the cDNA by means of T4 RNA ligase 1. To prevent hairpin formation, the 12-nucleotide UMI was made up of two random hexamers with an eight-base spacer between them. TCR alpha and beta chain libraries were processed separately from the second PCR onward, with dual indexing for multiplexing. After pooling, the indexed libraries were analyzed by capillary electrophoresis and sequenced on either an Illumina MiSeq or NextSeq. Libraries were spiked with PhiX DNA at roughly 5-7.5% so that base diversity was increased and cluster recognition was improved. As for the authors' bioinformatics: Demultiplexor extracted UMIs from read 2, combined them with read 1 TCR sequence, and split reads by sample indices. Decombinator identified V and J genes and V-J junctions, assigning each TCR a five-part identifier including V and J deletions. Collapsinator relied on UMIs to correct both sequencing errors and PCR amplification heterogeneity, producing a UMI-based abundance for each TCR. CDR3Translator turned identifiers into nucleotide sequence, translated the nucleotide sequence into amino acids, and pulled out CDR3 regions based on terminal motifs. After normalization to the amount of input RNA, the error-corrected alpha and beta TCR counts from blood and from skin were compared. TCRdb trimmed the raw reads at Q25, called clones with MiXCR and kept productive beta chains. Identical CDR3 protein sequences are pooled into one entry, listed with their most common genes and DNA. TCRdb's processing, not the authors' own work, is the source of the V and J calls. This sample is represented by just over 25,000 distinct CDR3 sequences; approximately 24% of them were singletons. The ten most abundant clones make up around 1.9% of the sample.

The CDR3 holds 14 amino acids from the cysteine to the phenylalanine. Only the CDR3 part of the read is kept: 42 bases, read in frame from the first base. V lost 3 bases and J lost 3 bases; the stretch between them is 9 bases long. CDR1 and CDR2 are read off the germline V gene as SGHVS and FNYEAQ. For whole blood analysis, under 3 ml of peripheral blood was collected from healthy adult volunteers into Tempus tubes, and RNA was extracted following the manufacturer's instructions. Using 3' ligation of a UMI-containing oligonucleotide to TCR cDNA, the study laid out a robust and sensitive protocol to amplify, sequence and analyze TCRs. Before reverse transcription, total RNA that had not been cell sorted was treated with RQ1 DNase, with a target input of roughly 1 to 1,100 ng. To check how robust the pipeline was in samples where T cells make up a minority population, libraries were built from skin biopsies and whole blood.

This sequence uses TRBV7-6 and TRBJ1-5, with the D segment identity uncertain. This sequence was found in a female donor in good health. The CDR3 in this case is CASSLDGSNQPQHF. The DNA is TGTGCCAGCAGCTTGGACGGATCCAATCAGCCCCAGCATTTT.